This T cell receptor beta chain stems from a study of T cells after yellow fever vaccination. Study-wide points: Reappearing after the booster were most of the clones from primary vaccination (roughly 95% CD4, around 90% CD8). CD4 and CD8 compartments shared a small share of clonotypes. Any FACS-sorted repertoire could hold abundant clonotypes that contaminate it from the bulk population. Peak timing came faster in the weaker secondary response, day 5 versus 15.

The table lists this clonotype with a few counts. Its matching antigen is unknown. Germline values: CDR1 MDHEN, CDR2 SYDVKM. CDR3 length: 11 residues. V was pared by 10 bases and J by 5 bases, with 11 bases between. TCRdb used MiXCR to reprocess the 5' RACE reads, holding one entry per CDR3 protein. The table records 200,000 to 300,000 distinct CDR3 sequences, over 10% of them present only once. Sample: CD4+ T cells sorted from PBMCs, taken 45 days after the yellow fever booster vaccination. The gene calls are TRBV28 and TRBJ1-1; no clear D gene. The clonotype comes from a man between 25 and 39 years old who received the YFV17D yellow fever vaccine. CDR3 sequence reads: CATQEVTEAFF. The CDR3 region has the DNA TGTGCCACCCAGGAGGTAACTGAAGCTTTCTTT.